This TCR beta chain is drawn from a study of T cell changes during pregnancy in multiple sclerosis (dated by TCRdb to between 2017 and 2020). About the investigation overall: Changes in the T cell repertoire over the course of pregnancy were examined in this study in women with multiple sclerosis.

V is trimmed back by 3 bases and J by 4 bases, and the junction contains 5 bases that no gene match accounts for. From the cysteine through the phenylalanine, the CDR3 covers 14 amino acids. The only DNA kept is the CDR3, 42 bases in frame from the first base. In the germline V gene, CDR1 corresponds to SGDLS and CDR2 to YYNGEE. To note about this clone: Its antigen remains unidentified. The input lacks base qualities; no much larger clone sits a single base away.

The method was the immunoSEQ multiplex PCR assay. Here the immuneACCESS table is served through TCRdb, limited to in-frame sequences with V and J called. Missing clones are a known gap in these copies; in checked studies unresolved V genes cover under half, and the rest lacks a known reason. The sample table records about 84,000 clones; 94% of these occur just once. More than 0.75% of the sample belongs to the ten largest clones. Sequences were derived from peripheral blood, sampled in the second trimester of pregnancy. Recombination connected TRBV9 to TRBJ2-5; the junction holds 8 bases that match TRBD1. This TCR was recovered from a female donor in good health, enrolled as a control in a pregnancy study. Here the CDR3 is given as CASSAETGAETQYF. The sequenced DNA: TGTGCCAGCAGCGCAGAGACAGGGGCAGAGACCCAGTACTTC.